Following are 27 T cell receptor beta chains from one sample sequenced in a study of blood T cell repertoires in COVID-19. The method was immunoSEQ multiplex PCR; TCRdb's version includes in-frame clones alone and lacks a portion of them. This table holds approximately 130,000 clones, approximately 85% found once. Sequencing was carried out using peripheral blood. All receptors come from a human donor in a cohort sampled during active COVID-19.

The chain links TRBV7-2 to TRBJ2-4, with 10 positions matching TRBD2. Germline CDR1 is SGHTA and CDR2 is FQGNSA. This CDR3 comprises 14 residues. V was clipped by 5 bases and J by 5 bases; unmatched bases: 3. The CDR3 sequence: CASSVLAGENIQYF. CDR3 in DNA: TGTGCCAGCAGCGTCCTAGCGGGGGAAAACATTCAGTACTTC.

CDR3 protein: CASSLPGDSGANVLTF. In nucleotides, the CDR3 is TGTGCCAGCAGCCTGCCCGGTGACTCTGGGGCCAACGTCCTGACTTTC. The V and J genes are TRBV5-4 and TRBJ2-6; D is unclear. This CDR3 has 16 amino acids. Germline CDR1 SGHNT, CDR2 YYREEE (reference sequence). V lost 4 bases and J lost 0, with 11 bases in between.

The chain has TRBV5-8 and TRBJ2-1; D call uncertain. V shed 3 bases and J shed 10 bases, with 5 bases lying between them. The CDR3 contains 10 residues. Germline V gene lookup returns CDR1 SGHTS and CDR2 YDEGEE. CDR3 sequence reads: CASSWREQFF. The DNA for the CDR3 is TGTGCCAGCAGCTGGCGGGAGCAGTTCTTC.

The gene calls are TRBV15 and TRBJ1-2; D gene unclear. Germline V CDR1 and CDR2: LNHNV, YYDKDF (reference sequence). There are 12 residues in the CDR3. Trimming removed 0 bases at V and 7 bases at J, with 6 bases between. The DNA for the CDR3 is TGTGCCACCAGCAGAGATTTCAGTGGCTACACCTTC. Its protein is CATSRDFSGYTF.

V gene TRBV3-1 (or the pseudogene TRBV3-2) combines with J gene TRBJ2-1, with TRBD2 identical over 13 bases. This CDR3 contains 17 residues. The trim removed 4 bases at V and 7 bases at J, leaving 10 bases unmatched. Germline loops: CDR1 LGHDT, CDR2 YNNKEL (reference sequence). CDR3 sequence reads: CASSPGLAGVSHNEQFF. CDR3 DNA sequence: TGTGCCAGCAGCCCCGGACTAGCGGGAGTATCGCATAATGAGCAGTTCTTC.

The CDR3 loop is CASSLRGQLNSPLHF. Here the CDR3 DNA reads TGTGCCAGCAGTTTACGGGGACAGCTTAATTCACCCCTCCACTTT. The rearrangement links TRBV28 to TRBJ1-6, with 7 bases aligning to TRBD1. The CDR3 covers 15 residues. The germline V gene has CDR1 MDHEN and CDR2 SYDVKM. The junction had 4 bases not matched to a gene; V was cut back by 2 bases and J by 6 bases.

The J gene is TRBJ1-2, the V gene TRBV9, with 8 bases matching TRBD1. In germline, CDR1 is SGDLS, CDR2 YYNGEE. The CDR3 is 14 residues long. V gave up 4 bases and J gave up 1 base; unmatched junction bases: 3. The CDR3 coding sequence is TGTGCCAGCAGCACCACAGGGGGTAACTATGGCTACACCTTC. This codes for CASSTTGGNYGYTF.

The chain is built from TRBV7-9 and TRBJ2-7; TRBD2 might be the D (5 bases). The V end lost 5 bases, the J end lost 2 bases, and 10 bases lay between the germline ends. This CDR3 contains 13 residues. Germline V gene data show CDR1 as SEHNR and CDR2 as FQNEAQ (reference sequence). The CDR3, as DNA: TGTGCCAGCAGCACGAGGGTAGCCTACGAGCAGTACTTC. It specifies CASSTRVAYEQYF.

This clone was seen only a few times. V usage is TRBV25-1 and J usage is TRBJ1-2; D is possibly TRBD1 (5 bases). This CDR3 has 10 residues. Germline V lookup: CDR1 MGHDK, CDR2 SYGVNS. V lost 9 bases and J 7 bases, leaving 9 bases between the germline ends. For the CDR3, the DNA is TGTGCCAGTGAAGGGGTTGGCTACACCTTC. This sequence encodes CASEGVGYTF.

The rearrangement joins TRBV7-2 to TRBJ2-1; D not certain. Germline loops: CDR1 SGHTA, CDR2 FQGNSA. CDR3 length: 15 residues. Trimming removed 1 base from V and 6 bases from J, with 13 bases in between. The CDR3 spells CASSLEVARPNEQFF. CDR3 coding DNA: TGTGCCAGCAGCTTAGAAGTGGCTAGGCCCAATGAGCAGTTCTTC.

V usage is TRBV5-4 and J usage is TRBJ2-6, with D uncertain. The germline gives CDR1 SGHNT, CDR2 YYREEE (reference sequence). Trimming cost V 6 bases and J 0 bases, with 7 bases left between them. This CDR3 has 14 residues. CDR3 nucleotide sequence: TGTGCCAGCAAACGAGACTCTGGGGCCAACGTCCTGACTTTC. Translated, it gives CASKRDSGANVLTF.

The V call is TRBV6-5, the J call TRBJ2-1; TRBD2 aligns across 9 bases. The CDR3 is 15 amino acids. V trimming: 5 bases; J trimming: 5 bases; junction bases outside the gene matches: 7. Germline values: CDR1 MNHEY, CDR2 SVGAGI. This CDR3 reads CASSTGGLANNEQFF. Written as DNA, the CDR3 is TGTGCCAGCAGTACGGGCGGACTAGCGAACAATGAGCAGTTCTTC.

V and J are TRBV6-2 or TRBV6-3 and TRBJ1-2; 10 bases line up with TRBD1. The CDR3 runs 15 residues. Germline trimming cut 5 bases from V and 2 bases from J; bases unmatched to any gene: 5. The germline CDR1 and CDR2 sequences are MNHEY and SVGEGT. The chain's CDR3 is CASSGQGGENYGYTF. CDR3 DNA sequence: TGTGCCAGCAGTGGACAGGGGGGCGAGAACTATGGCTACACCTTC.

The gene calls are TRBV2 and TRBJ1-6; a possible D gene is TRBD1 (5 bases). The germline V and J ends were trimmed by 6 bases and 8 bases, with 17 bases remaining between them. CDR1 is SNHLY, CDR2 FYNNEI, per germline. The CDR3 has 15 residues. This CDR3 reads CASRPRQRWDSPLHF. The DNA for the CDR3 is TGTGCCAGCAGACCTAGACAGCGTTGGGATTCACCCCTCCACTTT.

J is TRBJ2-1 and V is TRBV6-5; 8 nucleotides line up with TRBD1. Germline CDR1 is MNHEY and CDR2 is SVGAGI. This CDR3 comprises 13 residues. The V segment lost 7 bases and the J segment 4 bases; nucleotides outside the gene matches: 3. This CDR3 is CASTRQGYNEQFF. The CDR3 coding sequence is TGTGCCAGCACTAGACAGGGGTACAATGAGCAGTTCTTC.

This clone came up once. This sequence joins TRBV6-1 and TRBJ2-7, with D perhaps matching TRBD2 (6 bases). Trimming pared 0 bases from V and 3 bases from J, leaving 12 bases between. Germline V gene sequence: CDR1 MNHNS, CDR2 SASEGT. This CDR3 contains 15 residues. CDR3 in amino acids: CASSEAGGAVYEQYV. CDR3 nucleotide sequence: TGTGCCAGCAGTGAAGCAGGAGGGGCGGTCTACGAGCAGTACGTC.

The chain couples TRBV7-6 to TRBJ2-1, with D tentatively TRBD2 (7 bases). V was shortened by 5 bases and J by 7 bases, with 24 bases between the two germline ends. This CDR3 has 17 amino acids. The germline gives CDR1 SGHVS, CDR2 FNYEAQ. The CDR3: CASSLSGRGAWWNEQFF. The CDR3 nucleotides read TGTGCCAGCAGCCTTTCCGGACGGGGGGCCTGGTGGAATGAGCAGTTCTTC.

The rearrangement uses TRBV24-1 and TRBJ2-3, with 8 bases aligning to TRBD1. The ends lost 6 bases at V and 2 bases at J; junction bases unmatched: 18. Germline CDR1 reads KGHDR; CDR2 reads SFDVKD. The CDR3 contains 19 residues. CDR3 residues: CATSPTGQARGLVTDTQYF. CDR3 DNA sequence: TGTGCCACCAGTCCAACGGGACAGGCGAGGGGGTTAGTCACAGATACGCAGTATTTT.

The chain employs TRBV9 and TRBJ1-3; 9 bases map to TRBD1. This CDR3 has 15 amino acids. Germline CDR1 is SGDLS and CDR2 is YYNGEE. Trimming cost V 0 bases and J 4 bases; bases outside gene matches: 2. The CDR3, as DNA: TGTGCCAGCAGCGTAGCGGGGACAGGGGGAAACACCATATATTTT. Amino acid sequence: CASSVAGTGGNTIYF. The variable domain in full, completed from reference TRBV9 and TRBJ1-3, reads DSGVTQTPKHLITATGQRVTLRCSPRSGDLSVYWYQQSLDQGLQFLIQYYNGEERAKGNILERFSAQQFPDLHSELNLSSLELGDSALYFCASSVAGTGGNTIYFGEGSWLTVV.

The chain combines TRBV3-1 (or the pseudogene TRBV3-2) with TRBJ2-4; TRBD2 agrees at 8 bases. Unmatched junction bases numbered 4, after V lost 3 bases and J lost 0 bases. The CDR3 covers 16 residues. Germline V lookup: CDR1 LGHDT, CDR2 YNNKEL (reference sequence). The CDR3 bases are TGTGCCAGCAGCCAGACTAGCGATCTAGCCAAAAACATTCAGTACTTC. Protein product: CASSQTSDLAKNIQYF.

CDR3 bases: TGTGCCAGCAGCCTGGGTACCAGAGGGAACACTGAAGCTTTCTTT. This sequence encodes CASSLGTRGNTEAFF. The V and J genes are TRBV5-5 and TRBJ1-1; D is unresolved. V was pared by 4 bases and J by 1 base, with 14 bases between. The CDR3 has 15 residues. Germline CDR1 is SGHKS and CDR2 is YYEKEE (reference sequence). The whole variable domain, filled in from reference TRBV5-5 and TRBJ1-1, reads DAGVTQSPTHLIKTRGQQVTLRCSPISGHKSVSWYQQVLGQGPQFIFQYYEKEERGRGNFPDRFSARQFPNYSSELNVNALLLGDSALYLCASSLGTRGNTEAFFGQGTRLTVV.

The rearrangement joins TRBV3-1 (or the pseudogene TRBV3-2) to TRBJ1-1; D may be TRBD1 (5 bases). V was clipped by 0 bases and J by 1 base, with 6 bases between them. This CDR3 spans 14 amino acids. Germline assignment: CDR1 LGHDT and CDR2 YNNKEL (reference sequence). CDR3: CASSQETANTEAFF. CDR3 DNA sequence: TGTGCCAGCAGCCAAGAGACAGCGAACACTGAAGCTTTCTTT.

This clone was seen a handful of times. The rearrangement links TRBV28 to TRBJ1-4; D is unresolved. V was trimmed by 6 bases and J by 8 bases, leaving 19 bases between them. The germline V gene encodes CDR1 MDHEN and CDR2 SYDVKM. This CDR3 region has 15 residues. The CDR3 bases are TGTGCCAGCAGGGTACGGGATGCCGCTGGGGAAAAACTGTTTTTT. Protein product: CASRVRDAAGEKLFF.

V and J are TRBV7-2 and TRBJ1-1; 9 bases are shared with TRBD1. Germline V gene data show CDR1 as SGHTA and CDR2 as FQGNSA. Trimming took 5 bases from V and 4 from J; bases not matched to a gene: 8. This CDR3 region has 15 residues. CDR3 in DNA: TGTGCCAGCAGCACCCCGGGACAGGGACCCACTGAAGCTTTCTTT. Its protein product is CASSTPGQGPTEAFF.

The chain recombines TRBV7-2 with TRBJ2-1; 8 bases map to TRBD2. The CDR3 sequence is 15 residues long. Looked up from germline, CDR1 is SGHTA and CDR2 is FQGNSA. Trimming cost V 5 bases and J 4 bases; bases outside gene matches: 7. The CDR3 bases are TGTGCCAGCAGCCGGGGGGGCGGGGAATACAATGAGCAGTTCTTC. Amino acid sequence: CASSRGGGEYNEQFF.

The V call is TRBV3-1 (or the pseudogene TRBV3-2), the J call TRBJ2-6, with a possible D match to TRBD2 (7 bases). Germline V lookup: CDR1 LGHDT, CDR2 YNNKEL (reference sequence). This CDR3 is 16 amino acids long. The germline V and J ends were trimmed by 4 bases and 2 bases, with 12 bases remaining between them. For the CDR3, the DNA is TGTGCCAGCAGCCTGGTGGGGGGGCCTGGGGCCAACGTCCTGACTTTC. This gives the protein CASSLVGGPGANVLTF.

The V call is TRBV6-5, the J call TRBJ1-2, with 9 bases matching TRBD1. The V segment lost 0 bases and the J segment 7 bases; nucleotides outside the gene matches: 6. The V gene's germline CDR1 is MNHEY and CDR2 SVGAGI. There are 15 residues in the CDR3. The CDR3 sequence is CASSYSITGGGGYTF. The CDR3 coding sequence is TGTGCCAGCAGTTACTCGATTACAGGGGGCGGTGGCTACACCTTC.